What follows are 20 T cell receptor beta chains derived from one specimen sequenced in a study of shared clonotypes between healthy human individuals. Using immunoSEQ multiplex PCR, the repertoire was profiled, and TCRdb retains in-frame clones only, with some absent. In the table there are approximately 510,000 clones, 75% to 85% of which are singletons. The sequenced material came from PBMCs. The receptors here all came from a woman aged 40 to 55 in good health. Some clones in this sample may be carry-over from other donors' samples.

This clone was recorded only once. This rearrangement joins TRBV27 to TRBJ1-5; possible D gene TRBD1, 6 bases. CDR3 size: 15 residues. Germline values: CDR1 MNHEY, CDR2 SMNVEV (reference sequence). With 3 bases removed from V and 2 bases from J, the gap between germline ends came to 11 bases. In DNA form, the CDR3 reads TGTGCCAGCAGTTTGGGGGGCTTGGGCAATCAGCCCCAGCATTTT. Translated: CASSLGGLGNQPQHF.

V is TRBV5-6 and J is TRBJ2-3; D is unresolved. The CDR3 spans 15 residues. The germline V gene has CDR1 SGHDT and CDR2 YYEEEE. Trimming pared 0 bases from V and 0 bases from J, leaving 8 bases between. CDR3 amino acids: CASSLAASSTDTQYF. The DNA of the CDR3 is TGTGCCAGCAGCTTGGCTGCCAGTAGCACAGATACGCAGTATTTT. Together with reference TRBV5-6 and TRBJ2-3, the CDR3 gives the full variable domain: DAGVTQSPTHLIKTRGQQVTLRCSPKSGHDTVSWYQQALGQGPQFIFQYYEEEERQRGNFPDRFSGHQFPNYSSELNVNALLLGDSALYLCASSLAASSTDTQYFGPGTRLTVL.

J is TRBJ1-5 and V is TRBV28; perhaps TRBD1 as D (5 bases). Germline lookup yields CDR1 MDHEN and CDR2 SYDVKM. This CDR3 spans 17 amino acids. V was clipped by 10 bases and J by 2 bases, with 24 bases between them. CDR3 nucleotides: TGTGCCAACTCCCGAGGACGGAGAGGGGTTGGCAATCAGCCCCAGCATTTT. It encodes CANSRGRRGVGNQPQHF. Combining the CDR3 with reference TRBV28 and TRBJ1-5 gives the whole variable domain DVKVTQSSRYLVKRTGEKVFLECVQDMDHENMFWYRQDPGLGLRLIYFSYDVKMKEKGDIPEGYSVSREKKERFSLILESASTNQTSMYLCANSRGRRGVGNQPQHFGDGTRLSIL.

CDR3 in DNA: TGTGCCAGCAGCTTGGCGGGGGCGGGAGTGGAGACCCAGTACTTC. This translates into CASSLAGAGVETQYF. The chain is built from TRBV5-6 and TRBJ2-5, with D perhaps matching TRBD2 (7 bases). The CDR3 length is 15 residues. V gave up 0 bases and J gave up 5 bases, with 14 bases separating them. CDR1 is SGHDT and CDR2 is YYEEEE in the germline V gene.

This chain joins TRBV7-8 and TRBJ2-3; TRBD2 matches 14 bases. The germline gives CDR1 SGHVS, CDR2 FQNEAQ. The CDR3 length is 16 residues. The V gene end was trimmed by 1 base and the J gene end by 14 bases; junction bases not matched to a gene: 11. For the CDR3, the DNA is TGTGCCAGCAGCTTAGACCGACTAGCGGGAGGGCGATTTTCGTATTTT. It translates to CASSLDRLAGGRFSYF.

On this clone: At the DNA level, this CDR3 is encoded by other sequences in the same sample as well. This chain links TRBV5-1 with TRBJ1-5; no definite D call. This CDR3 spans 13 amino acids. Per the germline V gene, CDR1 is SGHRS and CDR2 is YFSETQ. V lost 0 bases and J lost 7, with 8 bases in between. The CDR3 loop reads CASSLDGNQPQHF. The CDR3 bases are TGCGCCAGCAGCTTGGATGGGAACCAGCCCCAGCATTTT.

This chain joins TRBV5-1 and TRBJ1-1, with TRBD1 matching over 7 bases. The germline CDR1 and CDR2 sequences are SGHRS and YFSETQ. The ends lost 0 bases at V and 1 base at J; junction bases unmatched: 0. CDR3 length: 14 amino acids. The CDR3 DNA reads TGCGCCAGCAGCTTGGGGGACAGGAACACTGAAGCTTTCTTT. Residues: CASSLGDRNTEAFF.

The chain joins TRBV28 to TRBJ1-2, with TRBD1 matching over 10 bases. J lost 3 bases, V lost 6 bases, and 4 bases had no gene match. The CDR3 runs 14 residues. Germline-derived CDR1 and CDR2 are MDHEN and SYDVKM. Here the CDR3 reads CASSWTGGDYGYTF. The CDR3 bases are TGTGCCAGCAGCTGGACAGGGGGGGACTATGGCTACACCTTC.

The V call is TRBV5-1, the J call TRBJ1-2; no definite D call. V shed 0 bases and J shed 4 bases, with 10 bases lying between them. Looked up from germline, CDR1 is SGHRS and CDR2 is YFSETQ. The CDR3 runs to 14 residues. The CDR3 protein is CASSLGPGGYGYTF. For the CDR3, the DNA is TGCGCCAGCAGCTTGGGCCCGGGCGGCTATGGCTACACCTTC.

The CDR3 is CASSINGQGSQETQYF. The CDR3 DNA follows: TGTGCCAGTAGTATAAACGGACAGGGCTCCCAAGAGACCCAGTACTTC. V gene TRBV19 combines with J gene TRBJ2-5; 8 positions agree with TRBD1. The CDR3 has 16 residues. Unmatched junction bases numbered 6, after V lost 2 bases and J lost 1 base. Germline values: CDR1 LNHDA, CDR2 SQIVND (reference sequence).

This clone came up a few times. The rearrangement uses TRBV10-3 and TRBJ1-1; 8 bases align to TRBD1. CDR3 length: 15 residues. Germline-derived CDR1 and CDR2 are ENHRY and SYGVKD. V dropped 0 bases and J dropped 5; count of bases not matched to a gene: 5. The CDR3: CAISESDRGGTEAFF. Written as DNA, the CDR3 is TGTGCCATCAGTGAGTCCGACAGGGGTGGGACTGAAGCTTTCTTT.

This chain links TRBV28 with TRBJ2-5; D unresolved. V lost 8 bases to trimming and J lost 1 base, with 8 bases between them. This CDR3 contains 12 residues. The germline CDR1 and CDR2 sequences are MDHEN and SYDVKM. The CDR3 sequence: CASGNPQETQYF. The CDR3 coding sequence is TGTGCCAGCGGCAACCCCCAAGAGACCCAGTACTTC.

V gene TRBV7-9 combines with J gene TRBJ1-2, with a tentative D call TRBD1 (6 bases). This CDR3 is built from 15 residues. From germline, CDR1 is SEHNR and CDR2 FQNEAQ (reference sequence). Trimming cost V 3 bases and J 3 bases, with 14 bases left between them. As DNA, the CDR3 is TGTGCCAGCAGCTTCCCATGGGGGCGCGACTATGGCTACACCTTC. Translated: CASSFPWGRDYGYTF.

This chain connects TRBV27 to TRBJ1-1; D ambiguous. Germline V CDR1 and CDR2: MNHEY, SMNVEV (reference sequence). The CDR3 spans 13 residues. V dropped 3 bases and J dropped 8 bases, with 13 bases sitting between them. The CDR3: CASSFRPATEAFF. CDR3 nucleotide sequence: TGTGCCAGCAGTTTTCGCCCGGCCACCGAAGCTTTCTTT.

V and J are TRBV7-9 and TRBJ1-5, with D perhaps TRBD1 (5 bases). This CDR3 has 15 amino acids. V lost 5 bases to trimming and J lost 0 bases, with 11 bases between them. Per germline, CDR1 SEHNR and CDR2 FQNEAQ (reference sequence). The CDR3 spells CASSARGDSNQPQHF. The CDR3, as DNA: TGTGCCAGCAGCGCCCGGGGGGATAGCAATCAGCCCCAGCATTTT.

This clone has only one observation. The J gene is TRBJ2-7, the V gene TRBV6-5; D is ambiguous. Trimming left V 0 bases short and J 2 bases short, with 5 bases between. Germline CDR1 MNHEY, CDR2 SVGAGI. The CDR3 totals 13 residues. The CDR3 DNA is TGTGCCAGCAGTTACTCGAAGACCTACGAGCAGTACTTC. Translating it yields CASSYSKTYEQYF.

The chain employs TRBV5-4 and TRBJ2-1; 7 nucleotides match TRBD1. Per the germline V gene, CDR1 is SGHNT and CDR2 is YYREEE (reference sequence). V shed 3 bases and J 1 base; nucleotides not matched to a gene: 7. The CDR3 is made up of 16 amino acids. The CDR3 here is CASSSWDSHSYNEQFF. The DNA of the CDR3 is TGTGCCAGCAGCTCCTGGGACAGCCATTCCTACAATGAGCAGTTCTTC. Together with reference TRBV5-4 and TRBJ2-1, the CDR3 gives the full variable domain: ETGVTQSPTHLIKTRGQQVTLRCSSQSGHNTVSWYQQALGQGPQFIFQYYREEENGRGNFPPRFSGLQFPNYSSELNVNALELDDSALYLCASSSWDSHSYNEQFFGPGTRLTVL.

The chain couples TRBV15 to TRBJ2-1, with 10 bases lining up with TRBD2. V was clipped by 0 bases and J by 8 bases; unmatched bases: 7. The length of the CDR3 is 16 residues. Germline V gene data show CDR1 as LNHNV and CDR2 as YYDKDF (reference sequence). Written as DNA, the CDR3 is TGTGCCACCAGCAGAGATCTAGCGGGAGATCTTGATGAGCAGTTCTTC. Its translation: CATSRDLAGDLDEQFF. The entire variable domain, with the rest obtained from reference TRBV15 and TRBJ2-1, is as follows: DAMVIQNPRYQVTQFGKPVTLSCSQTLNHNVMYWYQQKSSQAPKLLFHYYDKDFNNEADTPDNFQSRRPNTSFCFLDIRSPGLGDTAMYLCATSRDLAGDLDEQFFGPGTRLTVL.

V gene TRBV19 combines with J gene TRBJ2-2; either TRBD1 or TRBD2 may supply D (7 bases each). The CDR3 runs to 15 residues. CDR1 and CDR2 from the germline V gene are LNHDA and SQIVND (reference sequence). The V end was cut by 8 bases, the J end by 7 bases, with 20 bases between. CDR3 nucleotides: TGTGCCAGTCGAGGGGGCGGGAGCTTTAGCGGGGAGCTGTTTTTT. It encodes CASRGGGSFSGELFF. The full variable domain, rest sourced from reference TRBV19 and TRBJ2-2, is DGGITQSPKYLFRKEGQNVTLSCEQNLNHDAMYWYRQDPGQGLRLIYYSQIVNDFQKGDIAEGYSVSREKKESFPLTVTSAQKNPTAFYLCASRGGGSFSGELFFGEGSRLTVL.

In this sample, this clone turned up many times. CDR3: CASSLGQIQETQYF. CDR3 in DNA: TGTGCCAGCAGCCTAGGACAGATCCAAGAGACCCAGTACTTC. V is TRBV7-9 and J is TRBJ2-5; D is possibly TRBD1 (6 bases). The germline CDR1 and CDR2 sequences are SEHNR and FQNEAQ (reference sequence). The V end lost 5 bases, the J end lost 1 base, and 11 bases lay between the germline ends. CDR3 length: 14 amino acids. The full variable domain, its missing parts supplied by reference TRBV7-9 and TRBJ2-5, is DTGVSQNPRHKITKRGQNVTFRCDPISEHNRLYWYRQTLGQGPEFLTYFQNEAQLEKSRLLSDRFSAERPKGSFSTLEIQRTEQGDSAMYLCASSLGQIQETQYFGPGTRLLVL.